These 18 T cell receptor beta chains came from one sample sequenced in a study of blood T cells in healthy people across ages. Next came a second PCR, run for about 6 to 12 cycles, which used a sample-barcoded 5' primer along with a J-beta primer mix. TCRdb re-derived calls from the 5' RACE reads in MiXCR, one entry per CDR3 protein. The repertoire has over 1,300,000 distinct CDR3 sequences, around 55% of them found once; the top ten carry 6.5% to 8%. Sequencing used blood. These receptors were obtained from a young man in good health.

This clonotype was counted at least ten times. This chain uses TRBV7-2 with TRBJ2-5; no clear D. There are 12 residues in the CDR3. V lost 2 bases and J 5 bases, leaving 6 bases between the germline ends. Germline V gives CDR1 SGHTA, CDR2 FQGNSA. The CDR3 nucleotides read TGTGCCAGCAGCTTAACCAGGGAGACCCAGTACTTC. Protein: CASSLTRETQYF.

This clonotype was seen a single time. The chain links TRBV20-1 to TRBJ2-7, with TRBD2 matching over 13 bases. The CDR3 runs 19 residues. Germline trimming cut 1 base from V and 2 bases from J; bases unmatched to any gene: 14. Germline CDR1 is DFQATT and CDR2 is SNEGSKA (reference sequence). CDR3: CSARVRTSGSTYSAYEQYF. As DNA, the CDR3 is TGCAGTGCTAGAGTGAGGACTAGCGGGAGTACTTATTCTGCCTACGAGCAGTACTTC.

The table lists this clonotype with a few counts. The CDR3 region is CASSPRAETETQYF. The CDR3 DNA reads TGTGCCAGCAGTCCGAGAGCGGAAACAGAGACCCAGTACTTC. The chain recombines TRBV27 with TRBJ2-5; D is perhaps TRBD2 (5 bases). Per germline, CDR1 MNHEY and CDR2 SMNVEV (reference sequence). This CDR3 is built from 14 residues. V was cut by 5 bases and J by 4 bases, with 14 bases left in between.

This clonotype was observed a few times. This chain uses TRBV25-1 with TRBJ2-1; 10 bases are shared with TRBD1. V lost 2 bases and J lost 8; bases outside the gene matches: 3. This CDR3 region has 14 residues. Germline V CDR1 and CDR2: MGHDK, SYGVNS. CDR3 region: CASSEGTGVYEQFF. The CDR3 DNA is TGTGCCAGCAGTGAAGGGACAGGGGTTTATGAGCAGTTCTTC.

Comments on this clonotype: The junction does not match germline at one end; this may be a read error. The rearrangement links TRBV5-1 to TRBJ1-1, with a weak D call TRBD1 (5 bases). The CDR3 is 14 residues long. CDR1 is SGHRS and CDR2 is YFSETQ in the germline V gene. CDR3 residues: CASSSPGLDTEAFF. CDR3 bases: TGTGCCAGCAGCTCCCCAGGGTTGGACACTGAAGCTTTCTTT.

Of note for this clonotype: A read error may account for a junction end that differs from germline. This chain links TRBV25-1 with TRBJ1-6; 10 bases fit TRBD1. CDR1 is MGHDK and CDR2 is SYGVNS in the germline V gene. This CDR3 comprises 14 residues. CDR3 region: CASQRDRGNSPPHF. CDR3 sequence (DNA): TGTGCCAGCCAGCGGGACAGGGGTAATTCACCCCCCCACTTT.

The rearrangement links TRBV10-3 to TRBJ1-6; D is unclear. In germline, CDR1 is ENHRY, CDR2 SYGVKD. V was pared by 0 bases and J by 9 bases, with 12 bases between. This CDR3 has 15 amino acids. The CDR3 nucleotides read TGTGCCATCAGTGAGTCGCTTTTTTTCGGTTCACCCCTCCACTTT. Translated: CAISESLFFGSPLHF.

This clonotype was seen only a few times. The V call is TRBV7-9, the J call TRBJ2-1; perhaps D is TRBD1 or TRBD2 (7 bases each). CDR3 length: 15 amino acids. The V and J ends lost 4 bases and 2 bases respectively, with 12 bases between them. Per the germline V gene, CDR1 is SEHNR and CDR2 is FQNEAQ (reference sequence). The CDR3 region has the DNA TGTGCCAGCAGCTCCAGCGGGACAGCCTACAATGAGCAGTTCTTC. Protein sequence: CASSSSGTAYNEQFF.

The sample holds a few counts of this clonotype. This chain uses TRBV10-3 with TRBJ1-2; possible D gene TRBD1, 5 bases. CDR3 length equals 11 residues. V shed 6 bases and J shed 8 bases, with 10 bases lying between them. Germline-derived CDR1 and CDR2 are ENHRY and SYGVKD. The CDR3 sequence: CAIRGVGGYTF. The CDR3 nucleotides read TGTGCCATCAGGGGGGTTGGCGGCTACACCTTC.

The count of this clonotype is one. V is TRBV28 and J is TRBJ2-4; 8 positions agree with TRBD2. This CDR3 has 14 amino acids. J was trimmed by 8 bases and V by 1 base; bases with no gene match: 4. The germline V gene encodes CDR1 MDHEN and CDR2 SYDVKM. Here the CDR3 DNA reads TGTGCCAGCAGTTTATTGTTCGGGGGGGACATTCAGTACTTC. Protein product: CASSLLFGGDIQYF.

The chain joins TRBV7-8 to TRBJ2-4; D possibly matches TRBD1 or TRBD2 (5 bases each). Judging by the DNA end, TRBJ2-7 fits better; the J call may be wrong. The CDR3 consists of 15 residues. In germline, CDR1 is SGHVS, CDR2 FQNEAQ. The CDR3 DNA reads TGTGCCAGCAGCCAACCGAGGGGACGGACCTACGAGCAGTACTTC. Protein sequence: CASSQPRGRTYEQYF.

CDR3 loop: CASSLRGSKYYGYTF. CDR3 in DNA: TGCGCCAGCAGCTTACGGGGGAGTAAATACTATGGCTACACCTTC. V gene TRBV5-1 combines with J gene TRBJ1-2; the D gene is possibly TRBD1 (5 bases). Trimming cost V 2 bases and J 3 bases, with 14 bases left between them. The CDR3 contains 15 residues. CDR1 and CDR2 (germline): SGHRS, YFSETQ.

Only a few counts were recorded for this clonotype. V is TRBV27 and J is TRBJ2-7; D might be TRBD1 (5 bases). This CDR3 has 14 residues. CDR1 and CDR2 (germline): MNHEY, SMNVEV (reference sequence). Deletions cut 0 bases from V and 2 bases from J, with 8 bases between. Written as DNA, the CDR3 is TGTGCCAGCAGTTTATCAGGGGTCCCCTACGAGCAGTACTTC. This translates into CASSLSGVPYEQYF.

The chain links TRBV5-1 to TRBJ1-2, with TRBD1 as a possible D gene (5 bases). This CDR3 contains 14 residues. Germline V gene sequence: CDR1 SGHRS, CDR2 YFSETQ. The V end lost 2 bases, the J end lost 7 bases, and 15 bases lay between the germline ends. As DNA, the CDR3 is TGCGCCAGCAGCTTAGGGGTTCAGTCGAGTGGCTACACCTTC. It codes for CASSLGVQSSGYTF.

In this sample, this clonotype turned up once. This sequence joins TRBV7-2 and TRBJ1-5; possibly TRBD1 for D (6 bases). CDR3 length: 16 residues. CDR1 and CDR2 from the germline V gene are SGHTA and FQGNSA. V lost 1 base, J lost 6 bases, and 16 bases lay in between. The CDR3 region is CASSLDGGAAGQPQHF. Written as DNA, the CDR3 is TGTGCCAGCAGCTTAGATGGGGGGGCGGCCGGTCAGCCCCAGCATTTT.

This clonotype was observed a handful of times. This chain links TRBV7-9 with TRBJ2-4; D tentatively reads TRBD1 or TRBD2 (5 bases each). The tail of the sequence fits TRBJ2-7 better, so the J call may be wrong. This CDR3 region has 13 residues. Germline V gene lookup returns CDR1 SEHNR and CDR2 FQNEAQ (reference sequence). The CDR3 protein is CASSSPGGDEQYF. The CDR3 DNA reads as TGTGCCAGCAGCTCCCCTGGGGGAGACGAGCAGTACTTC.

This sequence joins TRBV12-3 or TRBV12-4 and TRBJ1-4; 7 bases line up with TRBD1. V trimming: 5 bases; J trimming: 4 bases; junction bases outside the gene matches: 7. CDR3 length equals 15 residues. Written as DNA, the CDR3 is TGTGCCAGCAGTCCTAGGGGGCGCGGTAATGAAAAACTGTTTTTT. Its translation is CASSPRGRGNEKLFF.

V and J are TRBV5-8 and TRBJ2-3, with D perhaps being TRBD1 or TRBD2 (5 bases each). In germline, CDR1 is SGHTS, CDR2 YDEGEE. The CDR3 length is 16 residues. The V gene lost 2 bases and the J gene lost 5 bases, with 18 bases spanning the gap. The DNA of the CDR3 is TGTGCCAGCAGCTTTAGAGAACCCGGGGCCATAGATACGCAGTATTTT. This sequence encodes CASSFREPGAIDTQYF.